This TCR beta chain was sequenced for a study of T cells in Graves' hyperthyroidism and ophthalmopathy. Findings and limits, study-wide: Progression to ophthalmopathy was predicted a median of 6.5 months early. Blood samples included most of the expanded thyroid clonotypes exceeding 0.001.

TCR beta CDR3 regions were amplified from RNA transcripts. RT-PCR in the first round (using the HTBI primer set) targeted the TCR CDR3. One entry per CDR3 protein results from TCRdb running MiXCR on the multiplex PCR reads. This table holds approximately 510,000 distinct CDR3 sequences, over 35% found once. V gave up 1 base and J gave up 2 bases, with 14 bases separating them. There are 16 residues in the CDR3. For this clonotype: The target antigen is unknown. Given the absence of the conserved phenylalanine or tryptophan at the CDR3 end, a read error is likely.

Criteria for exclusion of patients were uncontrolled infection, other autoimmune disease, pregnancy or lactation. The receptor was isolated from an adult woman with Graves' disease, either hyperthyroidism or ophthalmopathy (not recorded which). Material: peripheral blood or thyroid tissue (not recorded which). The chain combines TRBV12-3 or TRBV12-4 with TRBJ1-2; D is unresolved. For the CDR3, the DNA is TGTGCCAGCAGTTTAGGGTTCACGGATTTCAACTATGGCTACACCCTC. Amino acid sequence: CASSLGFTDFNYGYTL.